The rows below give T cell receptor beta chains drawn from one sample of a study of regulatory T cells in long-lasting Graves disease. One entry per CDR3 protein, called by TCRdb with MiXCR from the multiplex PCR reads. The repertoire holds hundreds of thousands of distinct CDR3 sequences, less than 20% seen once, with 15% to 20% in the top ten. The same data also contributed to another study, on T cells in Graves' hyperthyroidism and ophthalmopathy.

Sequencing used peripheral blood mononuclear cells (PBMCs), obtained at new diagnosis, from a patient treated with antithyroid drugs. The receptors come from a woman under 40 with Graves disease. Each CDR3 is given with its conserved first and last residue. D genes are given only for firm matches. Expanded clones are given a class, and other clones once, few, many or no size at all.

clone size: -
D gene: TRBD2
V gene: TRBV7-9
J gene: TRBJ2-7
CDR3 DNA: TGTGCCAGCAGCGGACTAGCGGGAACCGAGCAGTACTTC
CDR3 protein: CASSGLAGTEQYF

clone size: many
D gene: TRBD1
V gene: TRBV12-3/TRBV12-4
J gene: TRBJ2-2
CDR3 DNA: TGTGCCAGCAAAGAGGGGACAGGAGCAAACACCGGGGAGCTGTTTTTT
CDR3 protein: CASKEGTGANTGELFF

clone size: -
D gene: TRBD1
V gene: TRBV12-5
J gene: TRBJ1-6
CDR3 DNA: TGTGCTAGTGGTTTGGTACTCGGGACAGGGAGGGGGTTTAAGGATTCACCCCTCCACTTT
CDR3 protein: CASGLVLGTGRGFKDSPLHF

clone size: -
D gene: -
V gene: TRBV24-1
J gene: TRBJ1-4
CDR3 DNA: TGTGCCACCAGTGACTCCTACAGCCCCCAGAATGAAAAACTGTTTTTT
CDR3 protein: CATSDSYSPQNEKLFF

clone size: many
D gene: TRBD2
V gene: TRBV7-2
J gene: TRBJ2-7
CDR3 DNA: TGTGCCAGCAGCTTAGCGACTAGCAGCTACGAGCAGTACTTC
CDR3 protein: CASSLATSSYEQYF

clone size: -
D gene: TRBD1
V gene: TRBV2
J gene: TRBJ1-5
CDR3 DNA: TGTGCCACCGCCATGGGGACAGGAGGAAATCAGCCCCAGCATTTT
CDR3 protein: CATAMGTGGNQPQHF

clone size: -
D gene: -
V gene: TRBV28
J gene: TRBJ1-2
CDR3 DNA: TGTGCCAGCAGGGACAGTTTGTATGGCTACACCTTC
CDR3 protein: CASRDSLYGYTF

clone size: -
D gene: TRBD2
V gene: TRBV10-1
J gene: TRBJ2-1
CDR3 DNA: TGCGCCAGCAGTGAGTTGGGACTAGCGGAGAACAATGAGCAGTTCTTC
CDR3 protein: CASSELGLAENNEQFF

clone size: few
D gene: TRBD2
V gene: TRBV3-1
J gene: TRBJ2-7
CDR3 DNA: TGTGCCAGCAGCCAAGACTCTGAACTGTTGACTAGCGGGAAATTCCCCTACGAGCAGTACTTC
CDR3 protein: CASSQDSELLTSGKFPYEQYF

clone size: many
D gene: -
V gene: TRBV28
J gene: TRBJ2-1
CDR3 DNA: TGTGCCAGCAGTTCCCCCGGGAATGAGCAGTTCTTC
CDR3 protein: CASSSPGNEQFF

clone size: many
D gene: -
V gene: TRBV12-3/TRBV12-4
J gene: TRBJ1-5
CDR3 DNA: TGTGCCAGCAGTTTGTCCGAGAGCAATCAGCCCCAGCATTTT
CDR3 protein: CASSLSESNQPQHF

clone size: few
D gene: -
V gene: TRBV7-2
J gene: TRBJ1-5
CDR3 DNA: TGTGCCAGCAGCTCCTGGGAAGGCTCAGGGCCCCAGCATTTT
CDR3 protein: CASSSWEGSGPQHF

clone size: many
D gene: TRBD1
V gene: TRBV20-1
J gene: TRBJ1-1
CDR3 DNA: TGCAGTGCTAGACCGCCGGGACAGGAATTAAACACTGAAGCTTTCTTT
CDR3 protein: CSARPPGQELNTEAFF

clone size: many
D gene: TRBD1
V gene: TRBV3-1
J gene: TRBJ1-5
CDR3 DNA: TGTGCCAGCAGCTACGGGACAGGGTTTAATCAGCCCCAGCATTTT
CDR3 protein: CASSYGTGFNQPQHF

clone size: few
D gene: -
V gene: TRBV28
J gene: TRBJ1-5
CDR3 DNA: TGTGCCAGCAGACTTATGCGGAATCAGCCCCAGCATTTT
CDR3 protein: CASRLMRNQPQHF

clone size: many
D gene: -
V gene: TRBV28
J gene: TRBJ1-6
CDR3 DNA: TGTGCCAGCAGCTTAGGGGGAGGATCACCCCTCCACTTT
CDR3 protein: CASSLGGGSPLHF

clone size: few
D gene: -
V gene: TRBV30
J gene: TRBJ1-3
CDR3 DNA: TGTGCCCTTACAGGGTCTGGAAACACCATATATTTT
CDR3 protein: CALTGSGNTIYF

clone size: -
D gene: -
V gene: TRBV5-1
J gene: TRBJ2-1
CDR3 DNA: TGCGCCAGCGGAAGTGGGGTTGGACGACTAGATTACGACAATGAGCAGTTCTTC
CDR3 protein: CASGSGVGRLDYDNEQFF

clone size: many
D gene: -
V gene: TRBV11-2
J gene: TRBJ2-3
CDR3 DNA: TGTGCCAGCAGCTGGGGGATTAGCGGTTTGGGGACAGATACGCAGTATTTT
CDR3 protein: CASSWGISGLGTDTQYF

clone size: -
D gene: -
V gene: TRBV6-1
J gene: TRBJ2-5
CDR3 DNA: TGTGCCAGCAGTGAAGCGCGTCGGTCGCAGGGAGAGGAGACCCAGTACTTC
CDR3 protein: CASSEARRSQGEETQYF

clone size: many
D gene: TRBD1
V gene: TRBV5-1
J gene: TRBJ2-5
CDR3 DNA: TGCGCCAGCAGCTGGGGGACAGGGGGAGAGGAGACCCAGTACTTC
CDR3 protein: CASSWGTGGEETQYF

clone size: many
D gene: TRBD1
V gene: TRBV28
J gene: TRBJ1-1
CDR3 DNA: TGTGCCAGCAGTCCCGTGGGACAGGGAAACACTGAAGCTTTCTTT
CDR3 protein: CASSPVGQGNTEAFF

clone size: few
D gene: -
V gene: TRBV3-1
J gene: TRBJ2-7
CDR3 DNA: TGTGCCAGCAGCCAAGTTCGGTCCTCCTCCTACGAGCAGTACTTC
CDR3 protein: CASSQVRSSSYEQYF

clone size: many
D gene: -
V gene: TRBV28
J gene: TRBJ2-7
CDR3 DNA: TGTGCCAGCAGTCGCGCTGGCGAGCAGTACTTC
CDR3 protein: CASSRAGEQYF

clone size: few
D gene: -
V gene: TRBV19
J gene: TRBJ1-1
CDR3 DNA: TGTGCCAGTAGTATCGGGGGAGTCTCTGAAGCTTTCTTT
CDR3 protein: CASSIGGVSEAFF

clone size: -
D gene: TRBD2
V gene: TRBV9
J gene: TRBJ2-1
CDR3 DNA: TGTGCCAGCAGCGTTGGACTAGCGGAGAGCAATGAGCAGTTCTTC
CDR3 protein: CASSVGLAESNEQFF

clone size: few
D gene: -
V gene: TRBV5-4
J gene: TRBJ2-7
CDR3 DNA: TGTGCCAGGGCCCTTTGCGGTACAGCCTACGAGCAGTACTTC
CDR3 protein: CARALCGTAYEQYF

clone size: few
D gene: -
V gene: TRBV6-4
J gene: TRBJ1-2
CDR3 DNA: TGTGCCACCACAATGACAGACCCTAACTATGGCTACACCTTC
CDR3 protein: CATTMTDPNYGYTF

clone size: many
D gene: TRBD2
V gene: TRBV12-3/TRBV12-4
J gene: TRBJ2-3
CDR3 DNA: TGTGCCAGCAGTCCGAGAACTAGCGGGAAAGTCGGTAGGCAGTATTTT
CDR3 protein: CASSPRTSGKVGRQYF

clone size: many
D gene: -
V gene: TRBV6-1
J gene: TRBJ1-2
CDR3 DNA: TGTGCCAGCAGGCAACGTGAGGGGCGAACAAACGGCTACACCTTC
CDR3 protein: CASRQREGRTNGYTF

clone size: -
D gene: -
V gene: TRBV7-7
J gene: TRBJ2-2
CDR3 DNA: TGTGCTAGCAGCCCGACATGGGGGGCGAACACCGGGGAGCTGTTTTTT
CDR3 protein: CASSPTWGANTGELFF

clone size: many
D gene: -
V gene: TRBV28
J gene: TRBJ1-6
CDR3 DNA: TGTGCCACCCGGTGGGCCTCAATTAATTCACCCCTCCACTTT
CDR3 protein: CATRWASINSPLHF

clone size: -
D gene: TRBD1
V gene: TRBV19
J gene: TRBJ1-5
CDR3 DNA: TGTGCCAGTAGTACAGGACAGGGGGCGATTTATAGCAATCAGCCCCAGCATTTT
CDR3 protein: CASSTGQGAIYSNQPQHF

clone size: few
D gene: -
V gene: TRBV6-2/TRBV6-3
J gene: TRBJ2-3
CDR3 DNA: TGTGCCAGCATCCGTGACATAGATACGCAGTATTTT
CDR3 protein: CASIRDIDTQYF

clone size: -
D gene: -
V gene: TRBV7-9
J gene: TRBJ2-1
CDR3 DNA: TGTGCCAGCGTGAGGGGGAGGGCCATAGACGCTGAACAGTTCTTC
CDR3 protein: CASVRGRAIDAEQFF

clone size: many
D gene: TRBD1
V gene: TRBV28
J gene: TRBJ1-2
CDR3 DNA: TGTGCCAGCAGTGACAGGGTTGGCTACACCTTC
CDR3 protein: CASSDRVGYTF

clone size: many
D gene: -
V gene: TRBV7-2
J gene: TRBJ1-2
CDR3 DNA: TGTGCCAGCAGCTTAGGAAGGCAGCCAGGGAGGGGCTACACCTTC
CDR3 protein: CASSLGRQPGRGYTF

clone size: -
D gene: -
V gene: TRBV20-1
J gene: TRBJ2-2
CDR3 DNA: TGCAGTGCTAGAGATAACGGGAGAATGGCCGGGGAGCTGTTTTTT
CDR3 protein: CSARDNGRMAGELFF

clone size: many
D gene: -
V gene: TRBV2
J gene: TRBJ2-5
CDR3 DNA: TGTGCCGGCCGGGGCCGAGAGACCCAGTACTTC
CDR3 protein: CAGRGRETQYF

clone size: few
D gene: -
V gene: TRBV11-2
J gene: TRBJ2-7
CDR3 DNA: TGTGCCAGCAGTATAATCGGACCGGGCAGCGAGCAGTACTTC
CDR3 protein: CASSIIGPGSEQYF

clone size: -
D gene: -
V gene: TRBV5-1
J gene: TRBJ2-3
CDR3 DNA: TGCGCCAGCAGCGGAGGCCCGGGGCGGGGAAGCACAGATACGCAGTATTTT
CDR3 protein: CASSGGPGRGSTDTQYF

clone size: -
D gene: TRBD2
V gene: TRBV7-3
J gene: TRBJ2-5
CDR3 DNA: TGTGCCAGCAGCTTATCCGGGGGGGATGAGACCCAGTACTTC
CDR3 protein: CASSLSGGDETQYF

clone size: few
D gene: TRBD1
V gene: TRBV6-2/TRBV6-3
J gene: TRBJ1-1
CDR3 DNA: TGTGCCAGCAAGCGGTCACAGGGGCTGCCTCGGGCTTTCTTT
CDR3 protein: CASKRSQGLPRAFF

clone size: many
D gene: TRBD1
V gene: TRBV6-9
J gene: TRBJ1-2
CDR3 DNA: TGTGCCAGCAGTTCGTGGCCGACAGGGAGCTTAGCTAACTATGGCTACACCTTC
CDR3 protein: CASSSWPTGSLANYGYTF

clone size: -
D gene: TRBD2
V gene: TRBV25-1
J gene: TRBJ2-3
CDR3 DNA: TGTGCCAGCAAGTCTAGCGGGAGTAGATCGGATACGCAGTATTTT
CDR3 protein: CASKSSGSRSDTQYF

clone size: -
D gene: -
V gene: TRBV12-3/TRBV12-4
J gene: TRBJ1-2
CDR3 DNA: TGTGCCAGCAGTTTGCGGGGCGGAGGTGACTATGGCTACACCTTC
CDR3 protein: CASSLRGGGDYGYTF

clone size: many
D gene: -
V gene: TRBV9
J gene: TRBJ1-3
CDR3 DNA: TGTGCCAGCAGCGTAGACGGGGGCTATGGAAACACCATATATTTT
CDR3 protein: CASSVDGGYGNTIYF

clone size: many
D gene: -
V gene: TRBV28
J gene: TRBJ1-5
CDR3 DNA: TGTGCCAGCACCCCGGGTGGGGGAAGCAATCAGCCCCAGCATTTT
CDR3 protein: CASTPGGGSNQPQHF

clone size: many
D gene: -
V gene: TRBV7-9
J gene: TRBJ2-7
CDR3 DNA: TGTGCCAGCAGCCTAGGAACAGGAAATCTGGGCTACGAGCAGTACTTC
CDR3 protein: CASSLGTGNLGYEQYF

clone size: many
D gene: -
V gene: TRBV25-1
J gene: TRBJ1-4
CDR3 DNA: TGTGCCAGCAGGGATACAGGGTTTTCGGGTGAAAAACTGTTTTTT
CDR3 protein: CASRDTGFSGEKLFF

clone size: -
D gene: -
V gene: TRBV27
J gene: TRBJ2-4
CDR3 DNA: TGTGCCAGCAGCGGACCGCGGAGCATTCAGTACTTC
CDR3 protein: CASSGPRSIQYF

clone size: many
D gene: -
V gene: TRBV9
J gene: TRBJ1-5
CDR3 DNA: TGTGCCAGCAGCGAAGACCCTCAAAGGCAGCCCCAGCATTTT
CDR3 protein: CASSEDPQRQPQHF

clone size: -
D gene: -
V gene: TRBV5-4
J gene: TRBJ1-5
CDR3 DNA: TGTGCCAGCAGCTCAATGGGCCGGAGTAACAATCAGCCCCAGCATTTT
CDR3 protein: CASSSMGRSNNQPQHF